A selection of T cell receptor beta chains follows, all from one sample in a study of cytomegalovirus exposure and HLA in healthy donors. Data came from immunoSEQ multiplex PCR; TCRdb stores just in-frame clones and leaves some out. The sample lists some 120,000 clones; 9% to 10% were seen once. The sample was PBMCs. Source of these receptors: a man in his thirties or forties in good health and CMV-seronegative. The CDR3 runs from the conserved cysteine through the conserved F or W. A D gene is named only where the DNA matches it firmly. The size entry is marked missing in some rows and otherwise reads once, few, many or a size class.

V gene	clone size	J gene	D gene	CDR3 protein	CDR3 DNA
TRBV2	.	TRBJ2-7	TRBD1	CASRSGQDSYEQYF	TGTGCCAGCAGATCGGGACAGGACTCCTACGAGCAGTACTTC
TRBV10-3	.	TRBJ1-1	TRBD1	CATKQGTVNTEAFF	TGTGCCACAAAACAGGGGACGGTGAACACTGAAGCTTTCTTT
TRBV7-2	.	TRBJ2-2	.	CASSLWGGAQLFF	TGTGCCAGCAGCTTATGGGGGGGGGCGCAGCTGTTTTTT
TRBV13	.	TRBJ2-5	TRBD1	CASSTTRQGRETQYF	TGTGCCAGCAGCACCACCCGACAGGGCCGGGAGACCCAGTACTTC
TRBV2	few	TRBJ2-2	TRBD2	CASSGKTSGGAILTGELFF	TGTGCCAGCAGTGGAAAGACTAGCGGGGGGGCTATCTTAACCGGGGAGCTGTTTTTT
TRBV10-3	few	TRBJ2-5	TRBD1	CAISETGQGAGETQYF	TGTGCCATCAGTGAGACGGGACAGGGGGCTGGGGAGACCCAGTACTTC
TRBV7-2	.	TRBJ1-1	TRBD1	CASSLYRQGPEAFF	TGTGCCAGCAGCTTATACAGACAGGGACCTGAAGCTTTCTTT
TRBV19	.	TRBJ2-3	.	CASRRGYGTDTQYF	TGTGCCAGTAGGCGGGGTTATGGCACAGATACGCAGTATTTT
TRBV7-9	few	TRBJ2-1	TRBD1	CASSFRTGDNEQFF	TGTGCCAGCAGCTTTCGGACAGGGGACAATGAGCAGTTCTTC
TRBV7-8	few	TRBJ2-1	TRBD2	CASIAREGFYNEQFF	TGTGCCAGCATAGCGCGGGAGGGTTTCTACAATGAGCAGTTCTTC
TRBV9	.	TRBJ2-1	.	CASSSVGLSYNEQFF	TGTGCCAGCAGCTCCGTCGGGTTATCCTACAATGAGCAGTTCTTC
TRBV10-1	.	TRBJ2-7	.	CASSDLAEGYEQYF	TGCGCCAGCAGTGACCTGGCGGAGGGATACGAGCAGTACTTC
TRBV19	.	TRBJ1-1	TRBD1	CASSIRDRGRSTEAFF	TGTGCCAGTAGTATAAGGGACAGGGGCCGGAGCACTGAAGCTTTCTTT
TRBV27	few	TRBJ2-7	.	CATYNSGGEQYF	TGTGCCACCTATAATTCCGGGGGAGAGCAGTACTTC
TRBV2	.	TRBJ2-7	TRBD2	CASSGGTSGSYEQYF	TGTGCCAGCAGTGGCGGGACTAGCGGGAGCTACGAGCAGTACTTC
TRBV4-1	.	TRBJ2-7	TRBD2	CASSHPGRAGGEQYF	TGCGCCAGCAGCCATCCCGGGAGGGCCGGGGGGGAGCAGTACTTC
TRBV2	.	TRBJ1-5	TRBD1	CASSEALRGQGSQPQHF	TGTGCCAGCAGTGAAGCGCTAAGGGGGCAAGGGAGTCAGCCCCAGCATTTT
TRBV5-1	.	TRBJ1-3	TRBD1	CASSVGWTGAGNTIYF	TGCGCCAGCTCAGTCGGTTGGACAGGGGCTGGAAACACCATATATTTT
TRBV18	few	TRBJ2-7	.	CASLGTSQGGQYF	TGTGCCAGCCTCGGGACCTCCCAAGGGGGGCAGTACTTC
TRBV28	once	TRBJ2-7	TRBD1	CASSQSRDRVGNEQYF	TGTGCCAGCAGTCAATCCCGGGACAGGGTTGGGAACGAGCAGTACTTC
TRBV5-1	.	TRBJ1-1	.	CASTLGLTNKEGNTEAFF	TGCGCCAGCACCCTCGGACTGACCAATAAGGAAGGAAACACTGAAGCTTTCTTT
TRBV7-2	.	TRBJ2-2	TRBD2	CASSLARGSGEVELFF	TGTGCCAGCAGCTTAGCGCGTGGTAGCGGGGAGGTGGAGCTGTTTTTT
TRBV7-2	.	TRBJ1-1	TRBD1	CASSPQTGWTEAFF	TGTGCCAGCAGCCCGCAGACAGGGTGGACTGAAGCTTTCTTT
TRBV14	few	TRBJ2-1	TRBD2	CASSPPSGGNEQFF	TGTGCCAGCAGCCCCCCGTCGGGGGGCAATGAGCAGTTCTTC